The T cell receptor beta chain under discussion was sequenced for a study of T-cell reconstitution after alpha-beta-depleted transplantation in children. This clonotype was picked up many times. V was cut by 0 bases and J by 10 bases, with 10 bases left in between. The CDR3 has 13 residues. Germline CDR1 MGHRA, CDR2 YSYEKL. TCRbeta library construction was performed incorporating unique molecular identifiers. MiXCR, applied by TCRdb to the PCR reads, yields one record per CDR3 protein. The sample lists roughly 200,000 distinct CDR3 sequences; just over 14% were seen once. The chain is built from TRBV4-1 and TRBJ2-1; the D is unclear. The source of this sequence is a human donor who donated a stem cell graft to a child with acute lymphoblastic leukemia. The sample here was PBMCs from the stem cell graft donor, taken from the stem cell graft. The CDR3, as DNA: TGCGCCAGCAGCCAAGATCAAGTAGGCGAGCAGTTCTTC. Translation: CASSQDQVGEQFF.